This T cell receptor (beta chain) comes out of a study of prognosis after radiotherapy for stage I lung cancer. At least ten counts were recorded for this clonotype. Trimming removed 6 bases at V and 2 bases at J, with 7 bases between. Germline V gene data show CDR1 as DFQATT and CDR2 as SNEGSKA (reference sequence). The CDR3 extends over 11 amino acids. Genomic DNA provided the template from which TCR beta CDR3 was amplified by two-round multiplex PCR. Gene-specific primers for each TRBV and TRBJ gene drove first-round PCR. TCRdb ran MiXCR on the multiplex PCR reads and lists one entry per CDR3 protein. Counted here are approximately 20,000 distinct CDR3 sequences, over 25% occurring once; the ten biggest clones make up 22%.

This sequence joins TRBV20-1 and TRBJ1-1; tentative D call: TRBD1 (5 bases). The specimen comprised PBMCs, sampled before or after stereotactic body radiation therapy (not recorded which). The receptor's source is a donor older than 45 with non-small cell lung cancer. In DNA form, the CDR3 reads TGCAGTGCGAGGGGAAACACTGAAGCTTTCTTT. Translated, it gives CSARGNTEAFF.